The rows below give T cell receptor beta chains drawn from one sample of a study of PD-1 blockade in classical Hodgkin lymphoma. Libraries were prepared by immunoSEQ multiplex PCR; TCRdb keeps only in-frame clonotypes and omits some of them. Here the sample spans 10,000 to 15,000 clones, approximately 87% being singletons. The source material was CD4+ T cells from blood, sampled at baseline. These receptors were collected from a human donor with classical Hodgkin lymphoma. The CDR3 runs from the conserved cysteine through the conserved F or W. A D gene is named only where the DNA matches it firmly. Size values are once, few and many counts, or a class for expanded clones, and some rows have none.

>16|TRBV27|NA|NA|TRBJ2-7
CASSMMGQTKRYEQYF
TGTGCCAGCTCAATGATGGGGCAGACCAAGCGTTACGAGCAGTACTTC
>16|TRBV10-3|TRBD2|NA|TRBJ2-5
CAIGPKLAAFGETQYF
TGTGCCATCGGGCCCAAACTAGCGGCGTTCGGGGAGACCCAGTACTTC
>14|TRBV10-1|NA|NA|TRBJ2-5
CASSRQMKQETQYF
TGCGCCAGCAGTAGGCAGATGAAGCAAGAGACCCAGTACTTC
>16|TRBV7-9|NA|NA|TRBJ2-3
CASSLDLAGSTDTQYF
TGTGCCAGCAGCTTAGATTTAGCAGGAAGCACAGATACGCAGTATTTT
>12|TRBV6-1|NA|NA|TRBJ2-7
CASRASAYEQYF
TGTGCCAGCAGAGCCAGCGCTTACGAGCAGTACTTC
>15|TRBV5-1|NA|once|TRBJ1-5
CASSPAGDVNQPQHF
TGCGCCAGCAGCCCGGCGGGGGATGTTAATCAGCCCCAGCATTTT
>21|TRBV5-1|NA|once|TRBJ2-3
CASSFSPTGLPFGGATDTQYF
TGCGCCAGCAGCTTCTCCCCGACCGGGCTTCCTTTTGGTGGGGCCACAGATACGCAGTATTTT
>14|TRBV2|NA|NA|TRBJ2-3
CASSVQELTDTQYF
TGTGCCAGCAGTGTCCAGGAGCTCACAGATACGCAGTATTTT
>15|TRBV28|NA|NA|TRBJ2-7
CASSLSQGESHEQYF
TGTGCCAGCAGTTTGTCACAGGGTGAGTCCCACGAGCAGTACTTC
>17|TRBV6-1|TRBD2|once|TRBJ2-1
CASSDGTSGRVVNEQFF
TGTGCCAGCAGTGACGGGACTAGCGGGAGGGTAGTAAATGAGCAGTTCTTC
>15|TRBV7-8|NA|NA|TRBJ2-1
CASSLDLDWNNEQFF
TGTGCCAGCAGCTTAGACCTTGACTGGAACAATGAGCAGTTCTTC